The rows below give T cell receptor beta chains drawn from one sample of a study of blood T cells in healthy people across ages. Each CDR3 protein is one row after TCRdb ran MiXCR on the 5' RACE reads. The repertoire holds approximately 800,000 distinct CDR3 sequences, with roughly 25% as singletons. Another study also made use of these data, one on T cells of mothers and their children.

Material: blood. These receptor sequences come from a boy younger than 18 in good health. The CDR3 runs from the conserved cysteine through the conserved F or W.

TRBV15	TRBJ2-1	CATSRDGVQGSYNEQFF
TRBV6-2/TRBV6-3	TRBJ1-4	CASSSLQGQSTNEKLFF
TRBV28	TRBJ2-7	CASSFPPLRGRNYEQYF
TRBV11-3	TRBJ2-3	CASSPLSITDTQYF
TRBV28	TRBJ1-4	CASRPTGSSEKLFF
TRBV6-1	TRBJ1-5	CASSETYNQPQHF
TRBV29-1	TRBJ2-1	CSVRGGGTYNEQFF
TRBV20-1	TRBJ2-3	CSATESEGTDTQYF
TRBV27	TRBJ1-2	CASSLQGGLYGYTF
TRBV9	NA	CASSVATRGETQYF
TRBV29-1	TRBJ2-4	CSVAQGSAKNIQYF
TRBV4-1	TRBJ2-1	CASSQDWGENYEQFF
TRBV13	TRBJ2-7	CASSRGHSGEQYF
TRBV7-9	TRBJ1-3	CASSFFPSKAKEGNTIYF
TRBV29-1	TRBJ2-1	CSVEEWDTRSSYNEQFF
TRBV24-1	TRBJ2-3	CATSSHTDTQYF
TRBV20-1	TRBJ2-1	CSATAGSAYNEQFF
TRBV29-1	TRBJ2-7	CSVRTSGGYEQYF
TRBV24-1	TRBJ2-3	CATSDFGGGAESTDTQYF
TRBV6-6	TRBJ2-7	CASSYSGLAGDYEQYF
TRBV3-1	TRBJ1-1	CASSQDRGEAFF
TRBV7-8	TRBJ2-5	CASSLGHRDRQETQYF
TRBV9	TRBJ2-7	CASSVLAGGINDEQYF
TRBV29-1	TRBJ2-5	CSVEDRQLQETQYF
TRBV20-1	TRBJ2-7	CSAKSPGSSYEQYF
TRBV7-8	TRBJ2-1	CASSQGRTGDEQFF
TRBV6-2/TRBV6-3	TRBJ2-5	CASSYSRDRGQETQYF
TRBV12-3/TRBV12-4	TRBJ1-1	CASRLGTGGMNTEAFF
TRBV13	TRBJ1-1	CASSGDRNTEAFF
TRBV6-5	TRBJ1-2	CASSQGRNTYGYTF
TRBV28	TRBJ2-3	CASPDLSTDTQYF
TRBV4-1	TRBJ2-7	CASSPSRLAGDEQYF
TRBV9	TRBJ2-3	CASSYSGTSTDTQYF
TRBV20-1	TRBJ2-5	CSAPLAGAETQYF
TRBV5-1	TRBJ1-4	CASSQTGRANEKLFF
TRBV4-1	TRBJ2-5	CASSQDGLYGRETQYF
TRBV20-1	TRBJ2-4	CSARGEGPRSIQYF
TRBV12-3/TRBV12-4	TRBJ1-1	CASSTRQMNTEAFF
TRBV5-1	TRBJ2-7	CASSLEGRGTYEQYF
TRBV6-2/TRBV6-3	NA	CASSYSRGSGRVEQYF
TRBV20-1	TRBJ2-3	CSAPTGGDTDTQYF
TRBV20-1	TRBJ2-2	CSLAGGRGIAGELFF
TRBV28	NA	CASTFGGQAHEQYF
TRBV24-1	NA	CATSDPWLEQYF
TRBV4-2	TRBJ2-1	CASSLNRDTGGNEQFF
TRBV28	NA	CASSTATGTYEQYF
TRBV6-5	TRBJ1-5	CASSYKWQNGNQPQHF
TRBV6-5	TRBJ2-3	CASQYSGGRTDTQYF
TRBV12-3/TRBV12-4	TRBJ1-4	CASNLVEEKLFF
TRBV6-1	TRBJ2-7	CASSEVGARSYEQYF
TRBV28	TRBJ1-2	CASSRGIAGDPRYTF
TRBV2	TRBJ2-2	CARSQLHTGELFF
TRBV29-1	TRBJ2-5	CSVENSGDHQETQYF